This TCR beta chain was obtained from a study of cytomegalovirus exposure and HLA in healthy donors. About this clone itself: What it binds is not known.

The PCR made use of 60 Vbeta and 13 Jbeta primers. Sequenced by immunoSEQ multiplex PCR; TCRdb stores in-frame clones only, minus some. The table shows about 190,000 clones, with about 85% occurring only once. Study-wide points: From TCR beta sequences, most subjects' HLA-A and HLA-B alleles were reportedly predicted accurately. A list of approximately 160 TCR beta chains associated with cytomegalovirus was given.

Sequencing was performed on PBMCs. The TCR was taken from a woman aged 45-65 years in good health and CMV-seronegative.

CDR3 DNA: TGTGCCAGCAGTTCCCCAGGGCGCTCACCCCTCCACTTT. Translation gives CASSSPGRSPLHF. This chain joins TRBV6-5 and TRBJ1-6; D is possibly TRBD1 (5 bases). Germline CDR1 MNHEY, CDR2 SVGAGI. Trimming left V 4 bases short and J 10 bases short, with 11 bases between. The CDR3 has 13 residues.